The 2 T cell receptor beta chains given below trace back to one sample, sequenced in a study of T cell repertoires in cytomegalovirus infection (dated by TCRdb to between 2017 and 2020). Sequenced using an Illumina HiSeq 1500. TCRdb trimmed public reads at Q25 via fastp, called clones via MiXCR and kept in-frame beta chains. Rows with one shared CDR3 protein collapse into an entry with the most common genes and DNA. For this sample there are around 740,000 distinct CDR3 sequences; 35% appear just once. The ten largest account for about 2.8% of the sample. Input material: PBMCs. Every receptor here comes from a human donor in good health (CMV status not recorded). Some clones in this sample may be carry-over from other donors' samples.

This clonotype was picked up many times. The CDR3 here is CASTPGYQETQYF. In nucleotides, the CDR3 is TGTGCCAGCACCCCCGGCTATCAAGAGACCCAGTACTTC. The rearrangement joins TRBV7-2 to TRBJ2-5; D unclear. The CDR3 loop spans 13 amino acids. V lost 7 bases and J lost 2, with 11 bases in between. CDR1 and CDR2 (germline): SGHTA, FQGNSA.

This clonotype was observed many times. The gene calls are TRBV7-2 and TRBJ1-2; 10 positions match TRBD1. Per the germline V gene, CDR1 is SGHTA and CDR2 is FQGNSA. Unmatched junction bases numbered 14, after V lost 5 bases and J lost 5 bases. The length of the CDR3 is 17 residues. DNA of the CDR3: TGTGCCAGCAGCGGAGGGGTTCGGGGACAGGGGTCATATGGCTACACCTTC. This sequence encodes CASSGGVRGQGSYGYTF.